This T cell receptor (beta chain) originates from a study of T cells in localized non-small cell lung cancer. Study-wide findings and caveats: A median around 55 of the top 100 tumor clones appeared in adjacent lung.

CDR1 and CDR2 from the germline V gene are MNHNS and SASEGT. The CDR3 runs 15 residues. V lost 6 bases and J 2 bases, leaving 14 bases between the germline ends. Note on this clone: Its antigen is not known.

Using immunoSEQ multiplex PCR, the repertoire was profiled, and TCRdb retains in-frame clones only, with some absent. The sample lists about 30,000 clones, 70% to 90% occurring once. The source is a female donor older than 55 with stage I lung adenocarcinoma. The chain couples TRBV6-1 to TRBJ2-1; D might be TRBD2 (5 bases). Sequences were derived from peripheral blood, sampled before any cancer treatment. CDR3 nucleotide sequence: TGTGCCAGCAGAGACGGAGCGGTGGCCTACAATGAGCAGTTCTTC. This codes for CASRDGAVAYNEQFF.